These 13 T cell receptor beta chains share one sample of origin, sequenced in a study of post-analysis software for immune sequencing data. Study-wide results and limits: Controls had lower frequencies than patients of about 5 TRBV segments, which included TRBV5-6, TRBV5-1 and TRBV20-1.

Which antigens these TCRs recognize remains unknown. Unique-molecular-identifier-tagged TCR beta cDNA libraries were used. TCRdb reanalysed the PCR reads using MiXCR and keeps one entry per CDR3 protein. The sample lists hundreds of thousands of distinct CDR3 sequences; about 57% were seen once. Sequenced sample: blood. Receptors were obtained from a girl under 18 with multiple sclerosis.

V and J are TRBV15 and TRBJ2-3; D is perhaps TRBD2 (7 bases). Germline loops: CDR1 LNHNV, CDR2 YYDKDF (reference sequence). The CDR3 totals 16 residues. Trimming removed 1 base from V and 3 bases from J, with 14 bases in between. CDR3 sequence: CATSRGAGGPTDTQYF. CDR3 coding DNA: TGTGCCACCAGCAGAGGGGCCGGGGGGCCTACAGATACGCAGTATTTT.

This clonotype was observed a handful of times. This chain uses TRBV5-5 with TRBJ2-3; 11 bases are a match to TRBD1. Germline assignment: CDR1 SGHKS and CDR2 YYEKEE (reference sequence). The CDR3 covers 15 residues. Trimming took 0 bases from V and 6 from J; bases not matched to a gene: 3. The CDR3 here is CASSLGTGGIDTQYF. CDR3 bases: TGTGCCAGCAGCTTGGGGACAGGGGGCATTGATACGCAGTATTTT. The full variable domain, in which reference TRBV5-5 and TRBJ2-3 provide the parts outside the CDR3, is DAGVTQSPTHLIKTRGQQVTLRCSPISGHKSVSWYQQVLGQGPQFIFQYYEKEERGRGNFPDRFSARQFPNYSSELNVNALLLGDSALYLCASSLGTGGIDTQYFGPGTRLTVL.

The genes are TRBV4-2 and TRBJ2-2; 13 bases align to TRBD2. The CDR3 is made up of 17 amino acids. V trimming: 5 bases; J trimming: 7 bases; junction bases outside the gene matches: 10. Germline CDR1 reads LGHNA; CDR2 reads YNFKEQ. The DNA of the CDR3 is TGTGCCAGCAGCTTACGGACTAGCGGGAGATTAAGCGGGGAGCTGTTTTTT. Its protein is CASSLRTSGRLSGELFF.

The V and J genes are TRBV9 and TRBJ2-7, with D perhaps TRBD1 (6 bases). The V end was cut by 0 bases, the J end by 6 bases, with 13 bases between. Looked up from germline, CDR1 is SGDLS and CDR2 is YYNGEE. CDR3 length equals 14 residues. The CDR3 loop reads CASSVVGQGSEQYF. CDR3 nucleotide sequence: TGTGCCAGCAGCGTAGTAGGGCAGGGGAGCGAGCAGTACTTC. Supplemented by reference TRBV9 and TRBJ2-7, the full variable domain reads DSGVTQTPKHLITATGQRVTLRCSPRSGDLSVYWYQQSLDQGLQFLIQYYNGEERAKGNILERFSAQQFPDLHSELNLSSLELGDSALYFCASSVVGQGSEQYFGPGTRLTVT.

V is TRBV7-9 and J is TRBJ2-7, with a weak D call TRBD1 (5 bases). V was trimmed by 1 base and J by 0 bases, leaving 13 bases between them. The CDR3 runs 16 residues. In germline, CDR1 is SEHNR, CDR2 FQNEAQ (reference sequence). CDR3 sequence (DNA): TGTGCCAGCAGCTTAGATGCAGGGTTCCCCTCCTACGAGCAGTACTTC. It specifies CASSLDAGFPSYEQYF.

The V gene is TRBV12-3 or TRBV12-4, the J gene TRBJ2-7; 7 positions match TRBD1. Trimming at V came to 8 bases and at J to 6 bases, leaving 7 bases not matched to a gene. The CDR3 is 12 residues long. CDR3 in DNA: TGTGCCAGCGGGACAGTGGGGCTCGAGCAGTACTTC. It translates to CASGTVGLEQYF.

This clonotype has more than one count but fewer than ten. V and J are TRBV24-1 and TRBJ2-1; 11 nucleotides align to TRBD2. Germline values: CDR1 KGHDR, CDR2 SFDVKD. J gave up 4 bases and V 10 bases, and 5 bases lay outside the gene matches. There are 14 residues in the CDR3. CDR3 protein: CATGTSGTYNEQFF. For the CDR3, the DNA is TGTGCCACAGGGACTAGCGGAACTTACAATGAGCAGTTCTTC.

The V gene is TRBV29-1, the J gene TRBJ2-1; TRBD2 aligns across 11 bases. Trimming at V came to 4 bases and at J to 2 bases, leaving 13 bases not matched to a gene. The CDR3 has 18 residues. Germline V gene sequence: CDR1 SQVTM, CDR2 ANQGSEA. This chain's CDR3 is CSVGPQPSGGRTYNEQFF. CDR3 bases: TGCAGCGTTGGCCCACAACCTAGCGGGGGGCGTACCTACAATGAGCAGTTCTTC.

This clonotype came up a few times. This chain links TRBV10-3 with TRBJ2-3; D unresolved. The germline V gene encodes CDR1 ENHRY and CDR2 SYGVKD. Trimming took off 3 bases at V and 3 bases at J, with 7 bases between the two ends. This CDR3 comprises 13 residues. The CDR3 region has the DNA TGTGCCATCAGTGATGTCCGTACAGATACGCAGTATTTT. As protein: CAISDVRTDTQYF.

The chain links TRBV2 to TRBJ2-1, with TRBD1 matching over 9 bases. CDR3 length equals 14 residues. In germline, CDR1 is SNHLY, CDR2 FYNNEI. J gave up 3 bases and V 4 bases, and 1 base lay outside the gene matches. CDR3 region: CASSGDRDYNEQFF. In DNA form, the CDR3 reads TGTGCCAGCAGTGGGGACAGGGACTACAATGAGCAGTTCTTC.

The chain has TRBV29-1 and TRBJ2-3, with D possibly matching TRBD2 (5 bases). V dropped 3 bases and J dropped 2 bases, with 9 bases sitting between them. Germline lookup yields CDR1 SQVTM and CDR2 ANQGSEA. The CDR3 contains 13 residues. CDR3 residues: CSVEADSTDTQYF. In nucleotides, the CDR3 is TGCAGCGTTGAGGCGGACTCCACAGATACGCAGTATTTT.

This clonotype was found once. This chain joins TRBV12-3 or TRBV12-4 and TRBJ1-1; TRBD1 is a possible D gene (5 bases). The CDR3 is made up of 13 amino acids. V was trimmed by 5 bases and J by 3 bases, leaving 10 bases between them. DNA of the CDR3: TGTGCCAGCAGTCCTATGGGGGACACTGAAGCTTTCTTT. Protein: CASSPMGDTEAFF.

V gene TRBV7-8 combines with J gene TRBJ2-7; 11 bases align to TRBD2. Germline loops: CDR1 SGHVS, CDR2 FQNEAQ. The CDR3 contains 16 residues. J lost 0 bases, V lost 4 bases, and 5 bases had no gene match. CDR3 nucleotides: TGTGCCAGCAGCTCACTAGCGGGGGAGCACTCCTACGAGCAGTACTTC. It yields the protein CASSSLAGEHSYEQYF.